Below, 12 T cell receptor beta chains from the same sample are listed, as sequenced in a study of blood T cell repertoires in COVID-19. The repertoire was sequenced with immunoSEQ multiplex PCR; TCRdb's copy has only in-frame clones and lacks some. Among more than 200,000 clones, roughly 90% were seen once, and the ten largest hold 2% to 2.5%. Sequenced material: peripheral blood. These receptors all come from a woman aged 45-60 years with acute or convalescent COVID-19.

In its sample, this clone was seen a few times. V is TRBV5-4 and J is TRBJ2-2; D remains unclear. The length of the CDR3 is 12 residues. Germline CDR1 SGHNT, CDR2 YYREEE (reference sequence). The V gene lost 2 bases and the J gene lost 6 bases, with 5 bases spanning the gap. The CDR3 reads CASSLISGELFF. For the CDR3, the DNA is TGTGCCAGCAGCTTAATCTCCGGGGAGCTGTTTTTT.

This CDR3 reads CASSLSGVTDTQYF. The CDR3 nucleotides are TGTGCCAGCAGCCTTAGCGGGGTCACAGATACGCAGTATTTT. The chain links TRBV11-3 to TRBJ2-3, with 8 bases identical to TRBD2. With V trimmed by 5 bases and J by 2 bases, 3 bases remained unmatched. The germline V gene encodes CDR1 SGHNT and CDR2 YENEEA. The CDR3 has 14 residues. Combining the CDR3 with reference TRBV11-3 and TRBJ2-3 gives the whole variable domain EAGVVQSPRYKIIEKKQPVAFWCNPISGHNTLYWYLQNLGQGPELLIRYENEEAVDDSQLPKDRFSAERLKGVDSTLKIQPAELGDSAVYLCASSLSGVTDTQYFGPGTRLTVL.

The rearrangement uses TRBV2 and TRBJ2-3, with D possibly TRBD2 on 5 matching bases. The germline V gene has CDR1 SNHLY and CDR2 FYNNEI. This CDR3 spans 14 amino acids. Trimming left V 8 bases short and J 0 bases short, with 12 bases between. CDR3 coding DNA: TGTGCCAGCTCCGGGGTCAGTAGCACAGATACGCAGTATTTT. This encodes CASSGVSSTDTQYF.

Worth noting for this clone: Other DNA sequences in this sample translate to the same CDR3. The chain couples TRBV5-1 to TRBJ2-1, with 13 bases identical to TRBD2. CDR1 is SGHRS, CDR2 YFSETQ, per germline. The V and J ends lost 4 bases and 4 bases, in that order; junction bases with no gene match: 2. This CDR3 comprises 15 residues. The DNA for the CDR3 is TGCGCCAGCAGCAGGACTAGCGGGAGTTACAATGAGCAGTTCTTC. Translation: CASSRTSGSYNEQFF. The variable domain in full, completed from reference TRBV5-1 and TRBJ2-1, reads KAGVTQTPRYLIKTRGQQVTLSCSPISGHRSVSWYQQTPGQGLQFLFEYFSETQRNKGNFPGRFSGRQFSNSRSEMNVSTLELGDSALYLCASSRTSGSYNEQFFGPGTRLTVL.

The chain has TRBV18 and TRBJ2-1; tentative D call: TRBD2 (6 bases). The CDR3 has 15 residues. With 1 base removed from V and 6 bases from J, the gap between germline ends came to 13 bases. CDR1 and CDR2 (germline): KGHSH, LQKENI. CDR3 DNA sequence: TGTGCCAGCTCACCACTTACGGAGGGAGGCAATGAGCAGTTCTTC. Amino acids: CASSPLTEGGNEQFF. Full variable domain (missing parts from reference TRBV18 and TRBJ2-1): NAGVMQNPRHLVRRRGQEARLRCSPMKGHSHVYWYRQLPEEGLKFMVYLQKENIIDESGMPKERFSAEFPKEGPSILRIQQVVRGDSAAYFCASSPLTEGGNEQFFGPGTRLTVL.

This clone was seen a single time. V and J are TRBV5-1 and TRBJ2-1; no definite D call. V dropped 2 bases and J dropped 0 bases, with 12 bases sitting between them. This CDR3 spans 16 amino acids. In germline, CDR1 is SGHRS, CDR2 YFSETQ. CDR3 protein: CASSFGAPSSYNEQFF. The DNA for the CDR3 is TGCGCCAGCAGCTTCGGAGCTCCGAGCTCCTACAATGAGCAGTTCTTC.

The chain has TRBV7-8 and TRBJ2-7; TRBD1 agrees at 8 bases. The CDR3 spans 14 residues. CDR1 is SGHVS, CDR2 FQNEAQ, per germline. Trimming cost V 5 bases and J 6 bases; bases outside gene matches: 9. CDR3 amino acids: CASSRTGHFGEQYF. The DNA of the CDR3 is TGTGCCAGCAGCCGGACAGGGCATTTTGGCGAGCAGTACTTC.

The rearrangement joins TRBV7-7 to TRBJ2-3; a possible D gene is TRBD2 (5 bases). The CDR3 extends over 15 amino acids. V was clipped by 1 base and J by 3 bases, with 11 bases between them. In germline, CDR1 is SSHAT, CDR2 FNYEAQ (reference sequence). The CDR3 DNA is TGTGCCAGCAGCTTAGGCGGGTCGTGGACAGATACGCAGTATTTT. It is translated as CASSLGGSWTDTQYF. Variable domain in full (rest from reference TRBV7-7 and TRBJ2-3): GAGVSQSPRYKVTKRGQDVTLRCDPISSHATLYWYQQALGQGPEFLTYFNYEAQPDKSGLPSDRFSAERPEGSISTLTIQRTEQRDSAMYRCASSLGGSWTDTQYFGPGTRLTVL.

This sequence joins TRBV27 and TRBJ2-7, with 12 nucleotides matching TRBD2. Germline V gives CDR1 MNHEY, CDR2 SMNVEV (reference sequence). The CDR3 extends over 14 amino acids. V lost 7 bases and J lost 7; bases outside the gene matches: 8. The CDR3 protein is CASTPSGRAREQYF. In nucleotides, the CDR3 is TGTGCCAGCACCCCTAGCGGGAGGGCCCGGGAGCAGTACTTC.

This chain links TRBV4-2 with TRBJ2-1, with TRBD2 as a possible D gene (6 bases). CDR1 LGHNA and CDR2 YNFKEQ come from the germline V gene. CDR3 length: 16 residues. V lost 1 base to trimming and J lost 3 bases, with 13 bases between them. Here the CDR3 reads CASSQVSGGDYNEQFF. DNA of the CDR3: TGTGCCAGCAGCCAAGTAAGCGGAGGGGACTACAATGAGCAGTTCTTC.

J is TRBJ2-1 and V is TRBV12-3 or TRBV12-4, with D hard to call. The CDR3 consists of 11 residues. V lost 3 bases to trimming and J lost 6 bases, with 3 bases between them. The CDR3 spells CASSFSNEQFF. CDR3 bases: TGTGCCAGCAGTTTTAGCAATGAGCAGTTCTTC.

The chain employs TRBV7-2 and TRBJ2-5, with 9 positions matching TRBD1. The J segment lost 5 bases and the V segment lost 6 bases, leaving 4 bases of the junction unmatched. Per germline, CDR1 SGHTA and CDR2 FQGNSA. The CDR3 extends over 13 amino acids. CDR3 in amino acids: CASRQGARETQYF. The CDR3 DNA sequence: TGTGCCAGCAGACAGGGGGCGCGTGAGACCCAGTACTTC.